One sample yielded the 20 T cell receptor beta chains listed below, sequenced in a study of PD-L1 blockade in urothelial cancer. Measured with immunoSEQ multiplex PCR; TCRdb has only the in-frame clones, and not every one. Here the sample spans approximately 65,000 clones, about 89% being singletons. The specimen was PBMCs, collected around atezolizumab (anti-PD-L1) treatment. These receptor sequences come from a man in his 60s with urothelial cancer.

The rearrangement uses TRBV5-1 and TRBJ1-4; tentatively, D is TRBD1 (6 bases). V was pared by 2 bases and J by 4 bases, with 12 bases between. The germline CDR1 and CDR2 sequences are SGHRS and YFSETQ. This CDR3 is 15 amino acids long. The CDR3 protein is CASSFGRGYNEKLFF. The CDR3 DNA sequence: TGCGCCAGCAGCTTCGGCAGGGGATATAATGAAAAACTGTTTTTT.

The chain carries TRBV11-2 and TRBJ2-2; 8 nucleotides match TRBD2. V gave up 1 base and J gave up 5 bases; unmatched junction bases: 3. The CDR3 runs to 15 residues. Germline V gene lookup returns CDR1 SGHAT and CDR2 FQNNGV. The CDR3 DNA reads TGTGCCAGCAGCTTAGCTAGCGGGCATACCGGGGAGCTGTTTTTT. Translation: CASSLASGHTGELFF.

This clone was picked up one time. J is TRBJ1-4 and V is TRBV19; D is possibly TRBD1 (5 bases). Germline lookup yields CDR1 LNHDA and CDR2 SQIVND (reference sequence). Deletions cut 6 bases from V and 5 bases from J, with 13 bases between. This CDR3 is built from 14 residues. The chain's CDR3 is CASSLPGGNEKLFF. For the CDR3, the DNA is TGTGCCAGTAGCCTCCCGGGGGGGAATGAAAAACTGTTTTTT.

This chain joins TRBV4-3 and TRBJ1-4; maybe TRBD1 (5 bases). The germline V gene has CDR1 LGHNA and CDR2 YSLEER. The CDR3 spans 15 residues. The V end was cut by 0 bases, the J end by 4 bases, with 9 bases between. In DNA form, the CDR3 reads TGCGCCAGCAGCCAAGATCGACAGTTTAATGAAAAACTGTTTTTT. This codes for CASSQDRQFNEKLFF.

This clone has just one count. V usage is TRBV14 and J usage is TRBJ2-1, with D perhaps TRBD2 (6 bases). The CDR3 runs to 17 residues. V gave up 2 bases and J gave up 3 bases, with 17 bases separating them. The germline V gene encodes CDR1 SGHDN and CDR2 FVKESK. DNA of the CDR3: TGTGCCAGCAGCCAAAGATATAGCGGATTACTCTACAATGAGCAGTTCTTC. Protein: CASSQRYSGLLYNEQFF.

V is TRBV6-1 and J is TRBJ2-3; 12 bases map to TRBD2. V lost 10 bases, J lost 4 bases, and 9 bases stayed unmatched. CDR1 and CDR2 from the germline V gene are MNHNS and SASEGT. This CDR3 is built from 15 residues. Written as DNA, the CDR3 is TGTGCCACCCGACTAGCGGGGGCCGGGGCAGATACGCAGTATTTT. The encoded protein is CATRLAGAGADTQYF.

This clone showed up just once. The genes are TRBV10-3 and TRBJ2-7; possibly TRBD2 for D (6 bases). The CDR3 sequence is 14 residues long. CDR1 and CDR2 (germline): ENHRY, SYGVKD. V lost 6 bases to trimming and J lost 5 bases, with 17 bases between them. The CDR3 here is CAISRGVGDDEQYF. The CDR3 coding sequence is TGTGCCATCAGCCGCGGGGTCGGGGACGACGAGCAGTACTTC.

J is TRBJ2-7 and V is TRBV6-5; 9 bases are shared with TRBD2. With V trimmed by 0 bases and J by 3 bases, 3 bases remained unmatched. This CDR3 has 15 residues. In germline, CDR1 is MNHEY, CDR2 SVGAGI. The CDR3 here is CASSYSAGGVYEQYF. The CDR3 region has the DNA TGTGCCAGCAGTTACTCCGCGGGAGGGGTCTACGAGCAGTACTTC.

V and J are TRBV28 and TRBJ2-3; maybe TRBD1 (6 bases). V lost 7 bases and J 5 bases, leaving 16 bases between the germline ends. Germline values: CDR1 MDHEN, CDR2 SYDVKM. This CDR3 comprises 14 residues. CDR3 residues: CASNLAQQGDTQYF. In DNA form, the CDR3 reads TGTGCCAGCAACCTAGCCCAACAGGGAGATACGCAGTATTTT. Filled out from reference TRBV28 and TRBJ2-3, the complete variable domain reads DVKVTQSSRYLVKRTGEKVFLECVQDMDHENMFWYRQDPGLGLRLIYFSYDVKMKEKGDIPEGYSVSREKKERFSLILESASTNQTSMYLCASNLAQQGDTQYFGPGTRLTVL.

The chain uses TRBV19 and TRBJ1-2; TRBD1 aligns across 7 bases. The V and J ends lost 3 bases and 4 bases, in that order; junction bases with no gene match: 8. This CDR3 has 15 residues. Germline CDR1 is LNHDA and CDR2 is SQIVND (reference sequence). In DNA, the CDR3 is TGTGCCAGTAGTATGAGGGGACAGCGACCCTATGGCTACACCTTC. It translates to CASSMRGQRPYGYTF.

The chain uses TRBV18 and TRBJ1-1; 9 nucleotides line up with TRBD1. CDR3 size: 16 residues. Germline V gene sequence: CDR1 KGHSH, CDR2 LQKENI. V was clipped by 5 bases and J by 4 bases; unmatched bases: 11. CDR3 sequence: CASSSTTGGGFTEAFF. The CDR3 DNA sequence: TGTGCCAGCTCATCGACAACAGGGGGCGGTTTCACTGAAGCTTTCTTT.

This clone was recorded only once. The rearrangement links TRBV11-2 to TRBJ2-7; D gene unclear. Germline CDR1 SGHAT, CDR2 FQNNGV. V lost 5 bases to trimming and J lost 4 bases, with 9 bases between them. The CDR3 contains 12 residues. CDR3 nucleotides: TGTGCCAGCAGCCAATTCGCGTACGAGCAGTACTTC. The encoded protein is CASSQFAYEQYF.

The chain employs TRBV29-1 and TRBJ1-2; 11 positions agree with TRBD1. After removal of 5 bases from V and 6 bases from J, the junction contained 5 bases not matched to a gene. This CDR3 is 13 amino acids long. From germline, CDR1 is SQVTM and CDR2 ANQGSEA. The CDR3: CSVLGQGADGYTF. Written as DNA, the CDR3 is TGCAGCGTTCTAGGACAGGGGGCCGATGGCTACACCTTC.

The V gene is TRBV6-1, the J gene TRBJ1-5; D is ambiguous. The CDR3 has 14 amino acids. Trimming shortened V by 5 bases and J by 1 base, and 9 bases separated the two germline ends. From germline, CDR1 is MNHNS and CDR2 SASEGT. The CDR3, as DNA: TGTGCCAGCAGTTTTGATCGGAGCAATCAGCCCCAGCATTTT. This gives the protein CASSFDRSNQPQHF.

The chain joins TRBV4-1 to TRBJ2-7; 10 nucleotides align to TRBD1. With 2 bases clipped from V and 3 bases from J, the junction kept 4 bases outside the gene matches. Germline V gene data show CDR1 as MGHRA and CDR2 as YSYEKL. This CDR3 has 15 amino acids. CDR3 DNA: TGCGCCAGCAGCCAACAGGGACAGGGGAACTACGAGCAGTACTTC. Encoded protein: CASSQQGQGNYEQYF.

J is TRBJ1-1 and V is TRBV6-6, with 10 bases lining up with TRBD1. Per the germline V gene, CDR1 is MNHNY and CDR2 is SVGAGI (reference sequence). Trimming removed 5 bases from V and 1 base from J; junction bases left unmatched: 4. The CDR3 length is 15 residues. As DNA, the CDR3 is TGTGCCAGCAGTCACTGGGACAGGGGGAACACTGAAGCTTTCTTT. It is translated as CASSHWDRGNTEAFF.

The chain couples TRBV7-9 to TRBJ1-1; 7 nucleotides agree with TRBD1. The V gene end was trimmed by 5 bases and the J gene end by 1 base; junction bases not matched to a gene: 4. This CDR3 is built from 14 residues. The V gene's germline CDR1 is SEHNR and CDR2 FQNEAQ (reference sequence). In DNA form, the CDR3 reads TGTGCCAGCAGCCCCGGGACAGAGAACACTGAAGCTTTCTTT. Translated: CASSPGTENTEAFF.

The CDR3 is CASSESSGSTDTQYF. The CDR3 DNA reads TGTGCCAGCAGTGAAAGTAGCGGGAGCACAGATACGCAGTATTTT. The chain is built from TRBV2 and TRBJ2-3; 7 bases are shared with TRBD2. Germline trimming cut 2 bases from V and 0 bases from J; bases unmatched to any gene: 2. CDR3 length: 15 amino acids. From germline, CDR1 is SNHLY and CDR2 FYNNEI.

Only a few counts were recorded for this clone. This chain uses TRBV29-1 with TRBJ1-1; possible D gene TRBD1, 5 bases. V lost 4 bases to trimming and J lost 3 bases, with 9 bases between them. The CDR3 spans 12 residues. The germline gives CDR1 SQVTM, CDR2 ANQGSEA. This chain's CDR3 is CSVAEGHTEAFF. The CDR3 bases are TGCAGCGTTGCGGAGGGACACACTGAAGCTTTCTTT. Looking up the rest from reference TRBV29-1 and TRBJ1-1 gives the full variable domain: SAVISQKPSRDICQRGTSLTIQCQVDSQVTMMFWYRQQPGQSLTLIATANQGSEATYESGFVIDKFPISRPNLTFSTLTVSNMSPEDSSIYLCSVAEGHTEAFFGQGTRLTVV.

The chain carries TRBV5-1 and TRBJ2-2; tentatively, D is TRBD2 (5 bases). This CDR3 is built from 15 residues. CDR1 and CDR2 (germline): SGHRS, YFSETQ. V lost 5 bases to trimming and J lost 5 bases, with 16 bases between them. The DNA for the CDR3 is TGCGCCAGCAGTCTCGACTCCCGAGGGACCGGGGAGCTGTTTTTT. It is translated as CASSLDSRGTGELFF.